This T cell receptor (beta chain) was sequenced in a study of blood T cell repertoires in COVID-19. Profiled with immunoSEQ multiplex PCR; TCRdb holds only in-frame clones, not every one. The table lists 120,000 or so clones, more than 90% of them singletons. Seattle patient enrollment occurred during active infection, with longitudinal follow-up thereafter. The CDR3 covers 12 residues. Looked up from germline, CDR1 is SQVTM and CDR2 is ANQGSEA. The ends lost 6 bases at V and 6 bases at J; junction bases unmatched: 8. The specimen was peripheral blood. This TCR came from a man aged 60 to 69 with COVID-19, enrolled during active disease. The chain couples TRBV29-1 to TRBJ2-7; TRBD2 aligns across 7 bases. The CDR3 sequence: CSVGGTLIEQYF. The CDR3 region has the DNA TGCAGCGTCGGGGGGACGCTTATCGAGCAGTACTTC.